This T cell receptor beta chain was observed in a study of blood T cell repertoires in COVID-19. As for the study in general: From T cells, B-cell-depleted T cells, or PBMCs came the material, which was cDNA or gDNA.

Enrolment of Seattle patients took place during active infection, and they were followed longitudinally. In the authors' workflow: Estimates of nucleated cell counts were drawn from the amplification of reference gene primers. Repertoires were generated with immunoSEQ multiplex PCR, while TCRdb's copy carries only in-frame clones and drops some. V and J calls and clone size come straight from that table; D and trimming were deduced from the DNA. The sample yields some 300,000 clones, 90% seen once. Germline V gene sequence: CDR1 SEHNR, CDR2 FQNEAQ (reference sequence). The V and J ends lost 5 bases and 4 bases respectively, with 12 bases between them. CDR3 length: 14 residues.

The sample taken for sequencing was peripheral blood. This receptor was taken from a woman aged 40 to 55 with COVID-19, enrolled during active disease. This sequence joins TRBV7-9 and TRBJ1-5, with a tentative D call TRBD1 (5 bases). The CDR3 nucleotides read TGTGCCAGCAGCGCTAGACAGCAGAATCAGCCCCAGCATTTT. This codes for CASSARQQNQPQHF.